These 3 T cell receptor beta chains were all obtained from the same sample, sequenced in a study of cytomegalovirus exposure and HLA in healthy donors. The PCR made use of 60 Vbeta and 13 Jbeta primers. Using immunoSEQ multiplex PCR, the repertoire was profiled, and TCRdb retains in-frame clones only, with some absent. The table records over 110,000 clones, roughly 79% of them present only once. The source material was PBMCs. The source is a woman aged 60-75 years in good health and CMV-seropositive.

V gene TRBV6-1 combines with J gene TRBJ2-2; TRBD2 agrees at 14 bases. The ends lost 4 bases at V and 4 bases at J; junction bases unmatched: 5. The V gene's germline CDR1 is MNHNS and CDR2 SASEGT. The CDR3 has 17 amino acids. The CDR3 DNA sequence: TGTGCCAGCAGTGTGGGACTAGCGGGAGAGACCACCGGGGAGCTGTTTTTT. Protein: CASSVGLAGETTGELFF.

This sequence joins TRBV5-5 and TRBJ1-2; D is possibly TRBD1 (5 bases). CDR3 length: 13 amino acids. Between the trimmed V and J ends, which lost 4 bases and 1 base, there was a span of 8 bases. From germline, CDR1 is SGHKS and CDR2 YYEKEE (reference sequence). DNA for the CDR3: TGTGCCAGCAGCACCGACAGTAACTATGGCTACACCTTC. Protein sequence: CASSTDSNYGYTF.

This sequence joins TRBV28 and TRBJ2-7; TRBD1 aligns across 8 bases. V was pared by 3 bases and J by 2 bases, with 3 bases of the junction left unmatched. CDR3 length equals 14 residues. CDR1 MDHEN and CDR2 SYDVKM come from the germline V gene. The CDR3 DNA is TGTGCCAGCAGTTTTGACAGGGGAGCCTACGAGCAGTACTTC. It specifies CASSFDRGAYEQYF.